These 32 T cell receptor beta chains came from one sample sequenced in a study of shared clonotypes between healthy human individuals. Profiled with immunoSEQ multiplex PCR; TCRdb holds only in-frame clones, not every one. The data hold about 490,000 clones, with around 79% observed a single time. Sequencing used PBMCs. These receptors originate from a woman between 40 and 55 years old in good health. Some clones in this sample may be carry-over from other donors' samples.

This chain connects TRBV9 to TRBJ2-3; 8 nucleotides line up with TRBD2. V lost 2 bases to trimming and J lost 1 base; unmatched junction nucleotides: 0. The CDR3 contains 14 residues. Germline assignment: CDR1 SGDLS and CDR2 YYNGEE. CDR3: CASSVGRGTDTQYF. CDR3 nucleotide sequence: TGTGCCAGCAGCGTCGGGAGGGGCACAGATACGCAGTATTTT.

This chain uses TRBV30 with TRBJ2-3; 13 bases fit TRBD2. The CDR3 extends over 15 amino acids. After removal of 3 bases from V and 4 bases from J, the junction contained 4 bases not matched to a gene. Germline-derived CDR1 and CDR2 are GTSNPN and SVGIG (reference sequence). CDR3 coding DNA: TGTGCCTGGAGCAGACTAGCGGGAGGACCAGATACGCAGTATTTT. Its translation: CAWSRLAGGPDTQYF.

This clone occurred a few times. The CDR3 region is CASSDSGGEGYNEQFF. The CDR3, as DNA: TGTGCCAGCAGTGACTCGGGTGGGGAAGGCTACAATGAGCAGTTCTTC. The rearrangement uses TRBV6-4 and TRBJ2-1; the D is unclear. The CDR3 is 16 amino acids. Germline-derived CDR1 and CDR2 are MRHNA and SNTAGT. Trimming shortened V by 0 bases and J by 3 bases, and 12 bases separated the two germline ends.

The chain has TRBV28 and TRBJ1-1, with a weak D call TRBD1 (6 bases). CDR1 and CDR2 (germline): MDHEN, SYDVKM. V was trimmed by 2 bases and J by 3 bases, leaving 16 bases between them. The CDR3 covers 16 residues. CDR3 region: CASSLAGGGAHTEAFF. In DNA form, the CDR3 reads TGTGCCAGCAGTTTAGCAGGAGGGGGGGCTCACACTGAAGCTTTCTTT.

The rearrangement links TRBV19 to TRBJ2-1; D is ambiguous. The CDR3 has 15 residues. Trimming shortened V by 7 bases and J by 0 bases, and 13 bases separated the two germline ends. CDR1 and CDR2 from the germline V gene are LNHDA and SQIVND (reference sequence). CDR3 in amino acids: CASTIGLSSYNEQFF. The CDR3 coding sequence is TGTGCCAGTACCATTGGTCTGAGCTCCTACAATGAGCAGTTCTTC.

This chain joins TRBV25-1 and TRBJ2-1; D tentatively reads TRBD1 or TRBD2 (7 bases each). CDR3 size: 13 residues. The V end was cut by 6 bases, the J end by 15 bases, with 21 bases between. Germline-derived CDR1 and CDR2 are MGHDK and SYGVNS. For the CDR3, the DNA is TGTGCCAGCAGATCAGGCTCAGGGGGGGCGGTGTTCTTC. Translating it yields CASRSGSGGAVFF. Based on the CDR3 plus reference TRBV25-1 and TRBJ2-1, the full variable domain is EADIYQTPRYLVIGTGKKITLECSQTMGHDKMYWYQQDPGMELHLIHYSYGVNSTEKGDLSSESTVSRIRTEHFPLTLESARPSHTSQYLCASRSGSGGAVFFGPGTRLTVL.

The chain uses TRBV6-6 and TRBJ2-7; D is possibly TRBD2 (6 bases). The CDR3 runs to 14 residues. CDR1 MNHNY and CDR2 SVGAGI come from the germline V gene (reference sequence). Trimming stripped 6 bases from V and 3 bases from J, with 15 bases between. CDR3 nucleotide sequence: TGTGCCAGCAGCCGACTAGTTGGTAGCTACGAGCAGTACTTC. Translation: CASSRLVGSYEQYF.

The chain combines TRBV18 with TRBJ2-7; no clear D gene. Trimming took 1 base from V and 5 from J, leaving 9 bases between them. CDR1 and CDR2 (germline): KGHSH, LQKENI. The CDR3 runs 13 residues. The CDR3 spells CASSPRSIDEQYF. CDR3 coding DNA: TGTGCCAGCTCACCACGGTCTATCGACGAGCAGTACTTC.

The chain has TRBV7-9 and TRBJ2-7, with TRBD1 matching over 10 bases. The CDR3 runs to 14 residues. Losses at the gene ends were 7 bases for V and 2 bases for J; bases not matched to a gene: 5. Germline V gene data show CDR1 as SEHNR and CDR2 as FQNEAQ (reference sequence). The DNA of the CDR3 is TGTGCCAGCACAACGACAGGGGGCCCCTACGAGCAGTACTTC. Translated: CASTTTGGPYEQYF.

The V gene is TRBV7-2, the J gene TRBJ2-1, with 7 bases identical to TRBD2. The CDR3 covers 15 residues. The V segment lost 3 bases and the J segment 4 bases; nucleotides outside the gene matches: 6. The germline V gene has CDR1 SGHTA and CDR2 FQGNSA. The CDR3 DNA reads TGTGCCAGCAGCTTTGAGAGACTAGCTTACAATGAGCAGTTCTTC. Its protein is CASSFERLAYNEQFF.

Turning to this clone: A much larger clonotype is one base distant, so this may be a read error. Other nucleotide sequences in the sample specify the same CDR3. CDR3 sequence reads: CASSEEGARGNTIYF. The CDR3 region has the DNA TGTGCCAGCAGCGAGGAGGGGGCACGCGGAAACACCATATATTTT. The chain uses TRBV9 and TRBJ1-3, with 7 bases that match TRBD1. This CDR3 contains 15 residues. Losses at the gene ends were 3 bases for V and 4 bases for J; bases not matched to a gene: 7. Germline V lookup: CDR1 SGDLS, CDR2 YYNGEE. The full variable domain, completed using reference TRBV9 and TRBJ1-3, is DSGVTQTPKHLITATGQRVTLRCSPRSGDLSVYWYQQSLDQGLQFLIQYYNGEERAKGNILERFSAQQFPDLHSELNLSSLELGDSALYFCASSEEGARGNTIYFGEGSWLTVV.

CDR3 DNA sequence: TGCGCCAGCAGCCCCGGGACAGGGGGCCCTCACAATGAGCAGTTCTTC. Residues: CASSPGTGGPHNEQFF. This rearrangement joins TRBV5-1 to TRBJ2-1; 12 bases are a match to TRBD1. Per germline, CDR1 SGHRS and CDR2 YFSETQ. The CDR3 length is 16 residues. V was pared by 4 bases and J by 5 bases, with 7 bases of the junction left unmatched.

Only a few counts were recorded for this clone. This sequence joins TRBV7-9 and TRBJ2-1, with 9 bases lining up with TRBD1. This CDR3 is 15 amino acids long. Germline CDR1 is SEHNR and CDR2 is FQNEAQ (reference sequence). The junction had 4 bases not matched to a gene; V was cut back by 5 bases and J by 2 bases. This CDR3 is CASSTWTGAYNEQFF. CDR3 DNA: TGTGCCAGCAGCACGTGGACAGGGGCCTACAATGAGCAGTTCTTC.

J is TRBJ2-2 and V is TRBV7-2, with 7 bases identical to TRBD2. This CDR3 has 17 amino acids. The V gene end was trimmed by 1 base and the J gene end by 0 bases; junction bases not matched to a gene: 5. CDR1 is SGHTA, CDR2 FQGNSA, per germline. The CDR3 region is CASSLVGGSSNTGELFF. In DNA, the CDR3 is TGTGCCAGCAGCTTAGTTGGCGGGAGCTCGAACACCGGGGAGCTGTTTTTT.

The V call is TRBV7-9, the J call TRBJ1-4; 7 bases align to TRBD1. V was pared by 5 bases and J by 4 bases, with 10 bases of the junction left unmatched. The CDR3 totals 16 residues. The germline CDR1 and CDR2 sequences are SEHNR and FQNEAQ (reference sequence). DNA for the CDR3: TGTGCCAGCAGCGTTAGACAGGGTCTTGGTAATGAAAAACTGTTTTTT. Protein product: CASSVRQGLGNEKLFF.

The V and J genes are TRBV28 and TRBJ2-7; D is perhaps TRBD2 (6 bases). Germline V gene sequence: CDR1 MDHEN, CDR2 SYDVKM. V lost 5 bases, J lost 5 bases, and 10 bases lay in between. The CDR3 contains 12 residues. The CDR3 reads CASSTLAHEQYF. In DNA form, the CDR3 reads TGTGCCAGCAGTACCCTAGCGCACGAGCAGTACTTC.

V is TRBV5-5 and J is TRBJ1-2; perhaps TRBD1 as D (6 bases). Germline-derived CDR1 and CDR2 are SGHKS and YYEKEE (reference sequence). CDR3 length: 14 residues. Deletions cut 0 bases from V and 4 bases from J, with 10 bases between. CDR3 region: CASSLEQGVYGYTF. The CDR3 region has the DNA TGTGCCAGCAGCTTGGAACAGGGTGTCTATGGCTACACCTTC.

The chain employs TRBV5-1 and TRBJ2-1, with 10 bases fitting TRBD2. The CDR3 is 15 residues long. The germline gives CDR1 SGHRS, CDR2 YFSETQ. The V gene end was trimmed by 5 bases and the J gene end by 6 bases; junction bases not matched to a gene: 8. CDR3 nucleotides: TGCGCCAGCAGTTCCGGGACTAGCGTAGGCAATGAGCAGTTCTTC. It specifies CASSSGTSVGNEQFF.

V and J are TRBV5-8 and TRBJ2-2, with D maybe TRBD2 (5 bases). The V end lost 3 bases, the J end lost 0 bases, and 12 bases lay between the germline ends. Germline V CDR1 and CDR2: SGHTS, YDEGEE. CDR3 length equals 16 residues. CDR3 region: CASSSGEGANTGELFF. DNA of the CDR3: TGTGCCAGCAGCTCGGGCGAGGGAGCGAACACCGGGGAGCTGTTTTTT.

The genes are TRBV6-9 and TRBJ2-7, with 9 bases lining up with TRBD1. CDR1 MNHGY and CDR2 SVAAGI come from the germline V gene. J was trimmed by 9 bases and V by 4 bases; bases with no gene match: 10. The CDR3 contains 14 residues. In DNA, the CDR3 is TGTGCCAGCAGTTGGGGACAGGGTACATTGTGGCAGTACTTC. This translates into CASSWGQGTLWQYF.

CDR3 in DNA: TGTGCCAGCAGCTTAAAGGCAGGGGGCGTAGAAACTGAAGCTTTCTTT. It encodes CASSLKAGGVETEAFF. This sequence joins TRBV13 and TRBJ1-1; 8 positions match TRBD1. Germline V gene sequence: CDR1 PRHDT, CDR2 FYEKMQ (reference sequence). The CDR3 covers 16 residues. J was trimmed by 5 bases and V by 2 bases; bases with no gene match: 10.

V is TRBV28 and J is TRBJ2-1; 10 bases align to TRBD2. The CDR3 is 15 amino acids. Looked up from germline, CDR1 is MDHEN and CDR2 is SYDVKM. The junction had 5 bases not matched to a gene; V was cut back by 2 bases and J by 7 bases. The CDR3 nucleotides are TGTGCCAGCAGTTTAATAACTAGCGGGATAAATGAGCAGTTCTTC. This translates into CASSLITSGINEQFF.

The genes are TRBV29-1 and TRBJ1-2; no clear D gene. This CDR3 comprises 11 residues. V gave up 3 bases and J gave up 4 bases, with 6 bases separating them. CDR1 and CDR2 (germline): SQVTM, ANQGSEA. CDR3 bases: TGCAGCGTTGAGGTCACCTATGGCTACACCTTC. It yields the protein CSVEVTYGYTF.

This clone showed up just a few times. The V call is TRBV28, the J call TRBJ1-1, with a tentative D call TRBD1 (5 bases). Germline V gene data show CDR1 as MDHEN and CDR2 as SYDVKM. CDR3 size: 14 residues. V was cut by 10 bases and J by 4 bases, with 19 bases left in between. The chain's CDR3 is CATNGADGGTEAFF. The CDR3 DNA sequence: TGTGCCACCAACGGGGCTGACGGAGGCACTGAAGCTTTCTTT.

The chain couples TRBV5-4 to TRBJ2-2; D may correspond to TRBD1 or TRBD2 (6 bases each). There are 17 residues in the CDR3. Trimming removed 4 bases at V and 3 bases at J, with 19 bases between. Germline CDR1 is SGHNT and CDR2 is YYREEE (reference sequence). The CDR3 DNA follows: TGTGCCAGCAGCCCGAGGGGGGCTAGCTCCTACACCGGGGAGCTGTTTTTT. This sequence encodes CASSPRGASSYTGELFF. Full variable domain (missing parts from reference TRBV5-4 and TRBJ2-2): ETGVTQSPTHLIKTRGQQVTLRCSSQSGHNTVSWYQQALGQGPQFIFQYYREEENGRGNFPPRFSGLQFPNYSSELNVNALELDDSALYLCASSPRGASSYTGELFFGEGSRLTVL.

The chain joins TRBV2 to TRBJ1-3; TRBD1 is a possible D gene (5 bases). The CDR3 has 15 residues. Trimming pared 4 bases from V and 1 base from J, leaving 11 bases between. Germline assignment: CDR1 SNHLY and CDR2 FYNNEI. CDR3 DNA: TGTGCCAGCAGTGCCCGGGGCGGATCTGGAAACACCATATATTTT. Translated, it gives CASSARGGSGNTIYF. Filled out from reference TRBV2 and TRBJ1-3, the complete variable domain reads EPEVTQTPSHQVTQMGQEVILRCVPISNHLYFYWYRQILGQKVEFLVSFYNNEISEKSEIFDDQFSVERPDGSNFTLKIRSTKLEDSAMYFCASSARGGSGNTIYFGEGSWLTVV.

The J gene is TRBJ1-2, the V gene TRBV5-5, with a weak D call TRBD1 (6 bases). CDR3 length equals 14 residues. From germline, CDR1 is SGHKS and CDR2 YYEKEE (reference sequence). Between the trimmed V and J ends, which lost 4 bases and 2 bases, there was a span of 12 bases. CDR3 sequence reads: CASSPTGENYGYTF. The DNA of the CDR3 is TGTGCCAGCAGCCCGACAGGAGAGAACTATGGCTACACCTTC. Looking up the rest from reference TRBV5-5 and TRBJ1-2 gives the full variable domain: DAGVTQSPTHLIKTRGQQVTLRCSPISGHKSVSWYQQVLGQGPQFIFQYYEKEERGRGNFPDRFSARQFPNYSSELNVNALLLGDSALYLCASSPTGENYGYTFGSGTRLTVV.

The CDR3 spells CASSRSGRSDTQYF. DNA of the CDR3: TGCGCCAGCAGTCGTAGCGGGAGGTCAGATACGCAGTATTTT. This sequence joins TRBV10-2 and TRBJ2-3; 10 nucleotides agree with TRBD2. The CDR3 consists of 14 residues. CDR1 and CDR2 from the germline V gene are WSHSY and SAAADI. J was trimmed by 4 bases and V by 5 bases; bases with no gene match: 3.

CDR3 nucleotide sequence: TGTGCCAGCAGCGATAGCGACAGGGGTGGCTACGAGCAGTACTTC. This gives the protein CASSDSDRGGYEQYF. V and J are TRBV7-9 and TRBJ2-5; TRBD1 aligns across 8 bases. TRBJ2-7 matches the DNA end more closely, so the J call is doubtful. The CDR3 runs to 15 residues. Germline values: CDR1 SEHNR, CDR2 FQNEAQ (reference sequence).

This clone was seen just once. The CDR3 region is CASSLFIRQTYGYTF. As DNA, the CDR3 is TGTGCCAGCAGCCTCTTTATTCGACAGACCTATGGCTACACCTTC. The chain couples TRBV7-9 to TRBJ1-2, with D tentatively TRBD1 (5 bases). The germline CDR1 and CDR2 sequences are SEHNR and FQNEAQ (reference sequence). This CDR3 region has 15 residues. The V end was cut by 5 bases, the J end by 4 bases, with 17 bases between. The complete variable domain, with remaining parts taken from reference TRBV7-9 and TRBJ1-2, reads DTGVSQNPRHKITKRGQNVTFRCDPISEHNRLYWYRQTLGQGPEFLTYFQNEAQLEKSRLLSDRFSAERPKGSFSTLEIQRTEQGDSAMYLCASSLFIRQTYGYTFGSGTRLTVV.

V usage is TRBV19 and J usage is TRBJ2-2, with 14 bases lining up with TRBD2. CDR1 and CDR2 from the germline V gene are LNHDA and SQIVND (reference sequence). The CDR3 runs to 15 residues. V lost 6 bases to trimming and J lost 6 bases; unmatched junction nucleotides: 3. In DNA, the CDR3 is TGTGCCAGTAGGGGACTAGCGGGAGTGGCCGGGGAGCTGTTTTTT. It specifies CASRGLAGVAGELFF.

This chain uses TRBV5-1 with TRBJ2-5; D possibly corresponds to TRBD1 (6 bases). CDR1 SGHRS and CDR2 YFSETQ come from the germline V gene. Trimming removed 6 bases from V and 2 bases from J, with 11 bases in between. This CDR3 region has 13 residues. CDR3 protein: CASTRDTQETQYF. The DNA of the CDR3 is TGCGCCAGCACCCGGGACACTCAAGAGACCCAGTACTTC.